Listed below are T cell receptor beta chains from one sample, sequenced in a study of cytomegalovirus exposure and HLA in healthy donors. Sequencing used immunoSEQ multiplex PCR; TCRdb keeps in-frame clones, though not all of them. Seen here are some 170,000 clones, approximately 80% observed once, and the top ten hold about 12%. Sequenced: PBMCs. These receptors were taken from a woman aged 50 to 60 in good health and CMV-seronegative. The CDR3 runs from the conserved cysteine through the conserved F or W. D genes are given only for firm matches. Not every row has a clone size; where given, it reads once, few, many or a size class.

TRBV6-6,TRBJ1-5,TRBD1,few,CASSPGQGLNQPQHF
TRBV9,TRBJ1-2,NA,NA,CASSADYGYTF
TRBV7-2,TRBJ1-2,TRBD1,NA,CASSVDRGQGYTF
TRBV4-2,TRBJ1-2,NA,NA,CASSPSYREGLRDYTF
TRBV4-3,TRBJ2-1,TRBD2,NA,CASSQVLAGGYEQFF
TRBV7-9,TRBJ1-3,TRBD1,NA,CASSLGQGANTIYF
TRBV6-5,TRBJ1-1,NA,NA,CASSYGQANTEAFF
TRBV18,TRBJ2-7,TRBD1,NA,CASSPDGQGAYEQYF
TRBV5-4,TRBJ2-7,TRBD2,NA,CASSPPAGGFGEQYF
TRBV5-4,TRBJ1-2,NA,NA,CASSDIGTLYGYTF
TRBV2,TRBJ2-3,NA,NA,CASSDLSRTSTDTQYF
TRBV7-2,TRBJ2-1,NA,NA,CASSIRGQRTYNEQFF
TRBV15,TRBJ1-2,TRBD1,NA,CATSRVRDRGAYGYTF
TRBV28,NA,TRBD2,NA,CASSPGLVSSYEQYF
TRBV7-9,TRBJ2-2,TRBD1,once,CASSLFGTGAGELFF
TRBV5-4,TRBJ2-2,NA,NA,CASSLEGGSTGELFF
TRBV29-1,TRBJ2-3,TRBD1,NA,CSVATGAVGDTQYF
TRBV27,TRBJ1-4,NA,NA,CASSLVEGGKLFF
TRBV2,TRBJ2-5,NA,NA,CASSEGGGAEETQYF
TRBV19,TRBJ2-3,NA,few,CASSSKRVRTDTQYF
TRBV4-2,TRBJ2-3,NA,NA,CASSQGTSSTDTQYF
TRBV7-8,TRBJ2-7,TRBD1,NA,CASSSGQANYEQYF
TRBV21-1,TRBJ2-7,NA,few,CASTIMDSYEQYF
TRBV10-2,TRBJ1-2,TRBD1,few,CASRGSGGEDGYTF
TRBV30,TRBJ2-1,NA,NA,CAWSYGVGYNEQFF
TRBV9,TRBJ1-2,NA,NA,CASSVAQNYGYTF
TRBV6-5,TRBJ2-7,NA,NA,CASRGLRGLYEQYF
TRBV7-9,TRBJ1-4,TRBD1,NA,CASSLDAPGTGGGKLFF
TRBV30,TRBJ2-7,TRBD1,NA,CAWSARLGQDHSYEQYF
TRBV4-3,TRBJ2-1,NA,few,CASSPERFQGNEQFF
TRBV9,TRBJ2-3,TRBD2,NA,CASNHGGGAPDTQYF
TRBV5-4,TRBJ2-1,NA,NA,CASSVSGPRGGNEQFF
TRBV6-1,TRBJ1-1,NA,NA,CASSDPSETGNTEAFF
TRBV6-5,NA,NA,once,CASSPPRSAPHEQYF
TRBV7-2,TRBJ1-2,TRBD1,NA,CASSPSGQGTYGYTF
TRBV19,TRBJ2-7,NA,NA,CASSMGQASYEQYF
TRBV10-2,TRBJ1-4,TRBD1,few,CASSGQGINEKLFF
TRBV6-5,TRBJ2-7,NA,NA,CASSYSKAIYEQYF
TRBV30,TRBJ1-4,NA,NA,CAWRVNRASEKLFF
TRBV28,TRBJ1-2,NA,NA,CASATPGMPNYGYTF
TRBV27,TRBJ1-1,NA,NA,CASSRQPNQSTGGAFF
TRBV29-1,TRBJ1-1,NA,once,CSVATGSTEAFF
TRBV6-5,TRBJ1-2,TRBD1,NA,CASRKQGADGYTF
TRBV5-1,TRBJ1-2,NA,few,CASSLAPLVPGASNYGYTF
TRBV5-1,TRBJ1-1,TRBD1,NA,CASSPQGAQDTEAFF
TRBV15,TRBJ2-2,TRBD2,NA,CATSEQAGGTGELFF
TRBV30,TRBJ2-7,TRBD2,few,CAWSIAGVNSKQYF
TRBV7-2,TRBJ1-3,NA,NA,CASSPLLSGNTIYF
TRBV14,TRBJ2-5,NA,few,CASSQGYSGGQTQYF
TRBV4-2,TRBJ1-2,NA,NA,CASSQADSFTF
TRBV5-1,TRBJ2-1,TRBD2,NA,CASSLFSPTSDLGNEQFF
TRBV5-5,TRBJ1-1,NA,NA,CASSLGGGTEAFF
TRBV6-7,TRBJ1-5,NA,NA,CASRRTLGVKGNQPQHF
TRBV28,TRBJ1-1,NA,few,CASSLSHVRTFF
TRBV6-1,TRBJ1-1,NA,NA,CASSGGLGLNTEAFF
TRBV9,TRBJ2-2,NA,NA,CASTPTAGVNTGELFF
TRBV4-3,TRBJ1-6,NA,NA,CASSQSTGPNSPLHF
TRBV27,TRBJ1-1,NA,NA,CASSSLQGRSTEAFF